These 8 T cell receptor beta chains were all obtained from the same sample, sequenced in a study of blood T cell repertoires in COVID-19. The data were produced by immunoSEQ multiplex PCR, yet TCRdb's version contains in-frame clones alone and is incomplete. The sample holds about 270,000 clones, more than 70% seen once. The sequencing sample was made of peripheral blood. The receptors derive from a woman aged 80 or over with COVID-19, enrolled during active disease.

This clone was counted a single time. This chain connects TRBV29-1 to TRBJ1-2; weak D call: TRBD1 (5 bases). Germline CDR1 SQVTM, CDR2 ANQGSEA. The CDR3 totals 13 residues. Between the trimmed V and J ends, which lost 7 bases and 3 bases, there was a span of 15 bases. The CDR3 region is CSAGGGWDYGYTF. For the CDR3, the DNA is TGCAGCGCTGGGGGAGGGTGGGACTATGGCTACACCTTC.

In nucleotides, the CDR3 is TGTGCCAGCAGCGTAAGGGGTTCTAATTCACCCCTCCACTTT. Amino acid sequence: CASSVRGSNSPLHF. The V call is TRBV9, the J call TRBJ1-6; D may be TRBD1 (5 bases). The CDR3 has 14 residues. With 1 base removed from V and 6 bases from J, the gap between germline ends came to 8 bases. Per germline, CDR1 SGDLS and CDR2 YYNGEE.

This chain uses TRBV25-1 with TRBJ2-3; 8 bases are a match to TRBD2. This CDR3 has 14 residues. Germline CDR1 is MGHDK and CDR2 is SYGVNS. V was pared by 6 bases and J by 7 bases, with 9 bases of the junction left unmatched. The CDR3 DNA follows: TGTGCCAGCAGCAGGGCGGGGGGCCCGAATACGCAGTATTTT. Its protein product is CASSRAGGPNTQYF.

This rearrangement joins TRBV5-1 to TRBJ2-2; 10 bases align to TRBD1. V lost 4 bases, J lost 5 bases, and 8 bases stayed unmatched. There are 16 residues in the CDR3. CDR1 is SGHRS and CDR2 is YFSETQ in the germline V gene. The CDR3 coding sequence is TGCGCCAGCAGCCCCCTAGGACAGGGGGTAACCGGGGAGCTGTTTTTT. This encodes CASSPLGQGVTGELFF. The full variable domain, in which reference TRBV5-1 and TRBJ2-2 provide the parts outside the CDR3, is KAGVTQTPRYLIKTRGQQVTLSCSPISGHRSVSWYQQTPGQGLQFLFEYFSETQRNKGNFPGRFSGRQFSNSRSEMNVSTLELGDSALYLCASSPLGQGVTGELFFGEGSRLTVL.

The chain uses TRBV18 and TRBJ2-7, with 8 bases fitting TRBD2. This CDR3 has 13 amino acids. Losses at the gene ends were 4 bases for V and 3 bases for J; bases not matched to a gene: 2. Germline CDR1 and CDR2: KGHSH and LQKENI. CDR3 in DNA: TGTGCCAGCTCACGAAGCGGGGGCTACGAGCAGTACGTC. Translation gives CASSRSGGYEQYV.

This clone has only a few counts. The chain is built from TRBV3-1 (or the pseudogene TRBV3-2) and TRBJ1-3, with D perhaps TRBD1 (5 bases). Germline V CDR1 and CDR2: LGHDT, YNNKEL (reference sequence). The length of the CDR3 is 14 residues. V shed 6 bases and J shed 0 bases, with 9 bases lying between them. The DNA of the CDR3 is TGTGCCAGCAGACGACAGAGCTCTGGAAACACCATATATTTT. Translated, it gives CASRRQSSGNTIYF.

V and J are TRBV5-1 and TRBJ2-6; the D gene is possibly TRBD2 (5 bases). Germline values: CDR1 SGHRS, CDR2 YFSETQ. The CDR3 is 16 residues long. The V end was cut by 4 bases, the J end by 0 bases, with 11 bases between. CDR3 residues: CASSQRRDSGANVLTF. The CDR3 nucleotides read TGCGCCAGCAGCCAGAGACGGGACTCTGGGGCCAACGTCCTGACTTTC.

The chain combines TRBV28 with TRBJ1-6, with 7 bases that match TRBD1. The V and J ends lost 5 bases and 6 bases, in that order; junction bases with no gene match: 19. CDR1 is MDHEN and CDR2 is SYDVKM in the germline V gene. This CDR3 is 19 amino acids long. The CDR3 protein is CASSTSAPGLGTVNSPLHF. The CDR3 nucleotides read TGTGCCAGCAGTACATCGGCTCCCGGCCTCGGGACAGTTAATTCACCCCTCCACTTT.